Each of the 20 T cell receptor beta chains below was sequenced from the same sample in a study of blood T cells in healthy people across ages. A sample-barcoded 5' primer and a J-beta primer mix were used in a second PCR of about 7 to 12 cycles. MiXCR, run by TCRdb on the 5' RACE reads, gives a single entry per CDR3 protein. The data hold more than 650,000 distinct CDR3 sequences, with about a fifth observed a single time. The sample was blood. The receptors shown here come from a man between 65 and 79 years old in good health.

The J gene is TRBJ2-3, the V gene TRBV4-1, with D unclear. Germline CDR1 MGHRA, CDR2 YSYEKL. The CDR3 has 16 amino acids. The V end lost 0 bases, the J end lost 1 base, and 11 bases lay between the germline ends. Here the CDR3 DNA reads TGCGCCAGCAGCCAAGATTGGGGTCCACGCACAGATACGCAGTATTTT. Translating gives CASSQDWGPRTDTQYF.

This chain uses TRBV3-1 with TRBJ2-1, with D hard to call. Judging by the DNA end, TRBJ2-5 fits better; the J call may be wrong. CDR1 and CDR2 from the germline V gene are LGHDT and YNNKEL (reference sequence). There are 13 residues in the CDR3. CDR3 sequence: CASSQQHPETQYF. CDR3 bases: TGTGCCAGCAGCCAGCAGCATCCGGAGACCCAGTACTTC.

The chain employs TRBV6-1 and TRBJ1-1; a possible D gene is TRBD1 (6 bases). Trimming pared 9 bases from V and 1 base from J, leaving 9 bases between. CDR1 MNHNS and CDR2 SASEGT come from the germline V gene. The CDR3 contains 12 residues. CDR3 sequence (DNA): TGTGCCAGGCCACAGGGGAACACTGAAGCTTTCTTT. Residues: CARPQGNTEAFF.

This clonotype has a handful of counts. The chain is built from TRBV20-1 and TRBJ2-1; D tentatively reads TRBD1 or TRBD2 (5 bases each). CDR1 is DFQATT and CDR2 is SNEGSKA in the germline V gene (reference sequence). V lost 6 bases to trimming and J lost 7 bases, with 19 bases between them. CDR3 length equals 14 residues. CDR3 DNA sequence: TGCAGTGCCCCGCGAGGGCAGGGAACGAATGAGCAGTTCTTC. Residues: CSAPRGQGTNEQFF.

In its sample, this clonotype was seen a few times. The chain links TRBV25-1 to TRBJ1-1, with 7 bases lining up with TRBD1. From germline, CDR1 is MGHDK and CDR2 SYGVNS. CDR3 length equals 14 residues. After removal of 6 bases from V and 3 bases from J, the junction contained 7 bases not matched to a gene. The DNA of the CDR3 is TGTGCCAGCAGACAGACAGGGTTCGACACTGAAGCTTTCTTT. Translating gives CASRQTGFDTEAFF.

This clonotype has only a few counts. V gene TRBV11-3 combines with J gene TRBJ1-4; D gene ambiguous. Trimming cost V 4 bases and J 0 bases, with 12 bases left between them. The CDR3 contains 16 residues. The germline CDR1 and CDR2 sequences are SGHNT and YENEEA. CDR3 protein: CASSSGQGTTNEKLFF. The DNA of the CDR3 is TGTGCCAGCAGCTCCGGGCAAGGGACAACTAATGAAAAACTGTTTTTT.

V is TRBV14 and J is TRBJ2-1; maybe TRBD2 (5 bases). Germline V gene data show CDR1 as SGHDN and CDR2 as FVKESK. V lost 0 bases and J 4 bases, leaving 13 bases between the germline ends. The CDR3 sequence is 16 residues long. The CDR3 coding sequence is TGTGCCAGCAGCCAAGATTTAGGGCGGGTTTACAATGAGCAGTTCTTC. This sequence encodes CASSQDLGRVYNEQFF.

This clonotype was seen once. The chain employs TRBV27 and TRBJ2-1; 9 nucleotides agree with TRBD2. J lost 6 bases, V lost 5 bases, and 8 bases had no gene match. Germline assignment: CDR1 MNHEY and CDR2 SMNVEV (reference sequence). The CDR3 consists of 15 residues. The CDR3: CASSPGNSGGNEQFF. The CDR3 region has the DNA TGTGCCAGCAGTCCAGGGAATAGCGGGGGCAATGAGCAGTTCTTC.

The CDR3 spells CASSPGAGEIGYGYTF. The CDR3 coding sequence is TGTGCCAGCAGCCCAGGGGCAGGGGAGATCGGCTATGGCTACACCTTC. The chain uses TRBV3-1 and TRBJ1-2, with TRBD1 as a possible D gene (6 bases). This CDR3 contains 16 residues. Germline CDR1 and CDR2: LGHDT and YNNKEL (reference sequence). V was shortened by 4 bases and J by 4 bases, with 19 bases between the two germline ends.

V gene TRBV13 combines with J gene TRBJ1-2; 9 bases fit TRBD1. After removal of 5 bases from V and 4 bases from J, the junction contained 14 bases not matched to a gene. The germline CDR1 and CDR2 sequences are PRHDT and FYEKMQ (reference sequence). The CDR3 has 17 amino acids. This CDR3 reads CASSDRDRDFIGYGYTF. CDR3 nucleotides: TGTGCCAGCAGCGACCGGGACAGGGATTTTATAGGCTATGGCTACACCTTC.

This clonotype has just a few counts. The chain employs TRBV6-6 and TRBJ1-2; 7 nucleotides agree with TRBD1. The ends lost 6 bases at V and 2 bases at J; junction bases unmatched: 3. The CDR3 is 13 amino acids. Germline lookup yields CDR1 MNHNY and CDR2 SVGAGI (reference sequence). The DNA for the CDR3 is TGTGCCAGCAGCCAGACAGGGAACTATGGCTACACCTTC. Protein product: CASSQTGNYGYTF.

This clonotype was observed a handful of times. The chain carries TRBV18 and TRBJ2-1; 8 bases fit TRBD1. The CDR3 is 13 amino acids. V lost 2 bases, J lost 6 bases, and 0 bases stayed unmatched. CDR1 KGHSH and CDR2 LQKENI come from the germline V gene. CDR3 protein: CASSPDRGNEQFF. CDR3 bases: TGTGCCAGCTCACCAGACAGGGGCAATGAGCAGTTCTTC.

This clonotype has only a few counts. This sequence joins TRBV5-5 and TRBJ2-2; 10 bases match TRBD2. With V trimmed by 3 bases and J by 6 bases, 8 bases remained unmatched. The CDR3 sequence is 16 residues long. The germline V gene has CDR1 SGHKS and CDR2 YYEKEE (reference sequence). The CDR3 sequence is CASSSGTLAGSGELFF. The CDR3 DNA follows: TGTGCCAGCAGCTCGGGTACACTAGCGGGGTCCGGGGAGCTGTTTTTT.

J is TRBJ1-1 and V is TRBV11-2; D ambiguous. Trimming removed 1 base at V and 3 bases at J, with 18 bases between. Germline lookup yields CDR1 SGHAT and CDR2 FQNNGV. The CDR3 length is 17 residues. CDR3 nucleotide sequence: TGTGCCAGCAGCTTAGTCGGGGTCGGCTCCGGGGACACTGAAGCTTTCTTT. This translates into CASSLVGVGSGDTEAFF.

There are a few counts of this clonotype. J is TRBJ2-6 and V is TRBV6-2 or TRBV6-3; no reliable D call. This CDR3 region has 15 residues. V was shortened by 0 bases and J by 0 bases, with 3 bases between the two germline ends. Germline-derived CDR1 and CDR2 are MNHEY and SVGEGT. CDR3 region: CASSYSDSGANVLTF. DNA of the CDR3: TGTGCCAGCAGTTACTCGGACTCTGGGGCCAACGTCCTGACTTTC.

This clonotype was counted a few times. CDR3 region: CSARAVGRGGEKLFF. In DNA, the CDR3 is TGCAGTGCTAGAGCAGTCGGGAGGGGCGGTGAAAAACTGTTTTTT. The chain recombines TRBV20-1 with TRBJ1-4; possible D gene TRBD1, 5 bases. This CDR3 comprises 15 residues. The ends were cut back, 1 base at V and 7 bases at J, with 16 bases in the middle. CDR1 and CDR2 (germline): DFQATT, SNEGSKA (reference sequence).

The chain uses TRBV12-3 or TRBV12-4 and TRBJ2-7; D is possibly TRBD1 (5 bases). The length of the CDR3 is 15 residues. With 3 bases removed from V and 2 bases from J, the gap between germline ends came to 14 bases. CDR3 DNA: TGTGCCAGCAGTTTGTGGGGCAGCCGGGCCTACGAGCAGTACTTC. Translation gives CASSLWGSRAYEQYF.

This clonotype was counted between two and nine times. Given a much more abundant clone one base away, this may be a read error. The gene calls are TRBV28 and TRBJ2-7; D gene unclear. CDR1 MDHEN and CDR2 SYDVKM come from the germline V gene. The CDR3 totals 12 residues. V was pared by 6 bases and J by 1 base, with 7 bases between. The DNA of the CDR3 is TGTGCCAGCAGATTGGGGTCCTACGAGCAGTACTTC. Its protein is CASRLGSYEQYF. The variable domain in full, completed from reference TRBV28 and TRBJ2-7, reads DVKVTQSSRYLVKRTGEKVFLECVQDMDHENMFWYRQDPGLGLRLIYFSYDVKMKEKGDIPEGYSVSREKKERFSLILESASTNQTSMYLCASRLGSYEQYFGPGTRLTVT.

The chain links TRBV20-1 to TRBJ2-1; D unresolved. Trimming shortened V by 1 base and J by 3 bases, and 16 bases separated the two germline ends. Germline V gene lookup returns CDR1 DFQATT and CDR2 SNEGSKA (reference sequence). CDR3 length: 16 amino acids. The CDR3 bases are TGCAGTGCTAGAGTATTACTGCACCGGAACTACAATGAGCAGTTCTTC. This gives the protein CSARVLLHRNYNEQFF.

The gene calls are TRBV12-3 or TRBV12-4 and TRBJ2-3; D not resolved. The CDR3 covers 13 residues. With 3 bases removed from V and 1 base from J, the gap between germline ends came to 5 bases. CDR3 sequence (DNA): TGTGCCAGCAGTTTTTTCCGCACAGATACGCAGTATTTT. Its protein is CASSFFRTDTQYF.